Below, 3 T cell receptor beta chains from the same sample are listed, as sequenced in a study of T cells in Graves' hyperthyroidism and ophthalmopathy. Amplification of TCR beta CDR3 regions used RNA as the template. A set of HTBI primers served as the primers for a first-round RT-PCR of the TCR CDR3. TCRdb itself ran the multiplex PCR reads through MiXCR, one entry per CDR3 protein. The sample lists a few hundred thousand distinct CDR3 sequences, 15% to 18% occurring once. The sequenced material came from blood. The receptors derive from a woman in her twenties or thirties with Graves' hyperthyroidism.

As concerns this clonotype: A much larger clone lies a single base off, so this may be a read error. The chain recombines TRBV6-2 or TRBV6-3 with TRBJ2-3; D might be TRBD2 (5 bases). Germline V gene data show CDR1 as MNHEY and CDR2 as SVGEGT. This CDR3 contains 15 residues. The CDR3 reads CASSYLRGGTDAQYF. The DNA for the CDR3 is TGTGCCAGCAGTTACCTCCGGGGTGGCACAGATGCGCAGTATTTT.

This clonotype showed up many times. V usage is TRBV20-1 and J usage is TRBJ1-2; D might be TRBD1 (5 bases). The germline V and J ends were trimmed by 3 bases and 4 bases, with 12 bases remaining between them. The CDR3 runs to 13 residues. CDR1 and CDR2 from the germline V gene are DFQATT and SNEGSKA (reference sequence). CDR3: CSARPGALYGYTF. The CDR3 DNA reads TGCAGTGCTAGGCCCGGGGCCCTCTATGGCTACACCTTC.

This clonotype occurred a few times. The chain joins TRBV3-1 to TRBJ1-6; no reliable D call. From germline, CDR1 is LGHDT and CDR2 YNNKEL (reference sequence). The CDR3 runs to 16 residues. Deletions cut 3 bases from V and 4 bases from J, with 13 bases between. The CDR3: CASSQSGQWYNSPLHF. CDR3 bases: TGTGCCAGCAGCCAGAGCGGCCAATGGTATAATTCACCCCTCCACTTT. Drawing the rest from reference TRBV3-1 and TRBJ1-6, the complete variable domain is DTAVSQTPKYLVTQMGNDKSIKCEQNLGHDTMYWYKQDSKKFLKIMFSYNNKELIINETVPNRFSPKSPDKAHLNLHINSLELGDSAVYFCASSQSGQWYNSPLHFGNGTRLTVT.